The 9 T cell receptor beta chains listed next were all sequenced from one sample in a study of blood T cell repertoires in COVID-19. Clones were read by immunoSEQ multiplex PCR, and TCRdb kept only the in-frame ones, dropping some. Of approximately 260,000 clones listed, 70% to 85% are singletons. Sequenced material: peripheral blood. The receptor source for this set is a woman in her forties with active or convalescent COVID-19.

The CDR3 region is CSVGQNRGNYGYTF. As DNA, the CDR3 is TGCAGCGTTGGACAAAATCGGGGGAACTATGGCTACACCTTC. The rearrangement links TRBV29-1 to TRBJ1-2; maybe TRBD1 (5 bases). Looked up from germline, CDR1 is SQVTM and CDR2 is ANQGSEA. This CDR3 region has 14 residues. V dropped 4 bases and J dropped 2 bases, with 14 bases sitting between them.

The V gene is TRBV5-1, the J gene TRBJ2-1; 8 bases agree with TRBD2. The CDR3 is 14 residues long. Trimming removed 7 bases from V and 5 bases from J; junction bases left unmatched: 8. CDR1 and CDR2 (germline): SGHRS, YFSETQ. This chain's CDR3 is CASREIAGNNEQFF. DNA for the CDR3: TGCGCCAGCCGAGAAATAGCGGGAAACAATGAGCAGTTCTTC.

The rearrangement links TRBV4-1 to TRBJ1-2; maybe TRBD1 (5 bases). The CDR3 spans 15 residues. Looked up from germline, CDR1 is MGHRA and CDR2 is YSYEKL. V was cut by 2 bases and J by 2 bases, with 12 bases left in between. The CDR3 sequence: CASSQTGARNYGYTF. CDR3 bases: TGCGCCAGCAGCCAAACAGGTGCCAGAAACTATGGCTACACCTTC.

The genes are TRBV27 and TRBJ2-7; 7 nucleotides align to TRBD1. The CDR3 has 13 amino acids. V shed 8 bases and J 5 bases; nucleotides not matched to a gene: 9. Germline V gene data show CDR1 as MNHEY and CDR2 as SMNVEV (reference sequence). CDR3 sequence: CASGRQGSDEQYV. The CDR3 DNA sequence: TGTGCCAGCGGTCGACAGGGAAGTGACGAGCAGTACGTC.

The V and J genes are TRBV7-9 and TRBJ1-1, with 9 bases identical to TRBD1. The CDR3 totals 16 residues. Germline V CDR1 and CDR2: SEHNR, FQNEAQ (reference sequence). V trimming: 1 base; J trimming: 10 bases; junction bases outside the gene matches: 13. The CDR3 nucleotides read TGTGCCAGCAGCTTAGACGGGGACAGGGAAGTCTGGGGAGCTTTCTTT. This codes for CASSLDGDREVWGAFF.

The rearrangement uses TRBV2 and TRBJ2-2; TRBD1 matches at 9 bases. Germline V gives CDR1 SNHLY, CDR2 FYNNEI. Trimming cost V 6 bases and J 5 bases; bases outside gene matches: 7. CDR3 length: 15 amino acids. Here the CDR3 reads CASSLDRGGTGELFF. As DNA, the CDR3 is TGTGCCAGCAGCCTGGACAGGGGTGGGACCGGGGAGCTGTTTTTT.

This clone was counted a few times. J is TRBJ1-5 and V is TRBV30, with D unclear. Looked up from germline, CDR1 is GTSNPN and CDR2 is SVGIG (reference sequence). Between the trimmed V and J ends, which lost 1 base and 6 bases, there was a span of 10 bases. This CDR3 has 13 residues. The CDR3 spells CAWSEDAGQPQHF. CDR3 bases: TGTGCCTGGAGTGAAGATGCAGGTCAGCCCCAGCATTTT.

The V and J genes are TRBV5-1 and TRBJ1-1; D gene ambiguous. This CDR3 contains 15 residues. Germline CDR1 and CDR2: SGHRS and YFSETQ. V gave up 0 bases and J gave up 3 bases, with 12 bases separating them. The CDR3 sequence: CASSLDGLLDTEAFF. The CDR3 bases are TGCGCCAGCAGCTTGGATGGGCTTTTGGACACTGAAGCTTTCTTT.

J is TRBJ1-4 and V is TRBV27, with D possibly being TRBD1 (6 bases). The CDR3 sequence is 14 residues long. Germline CDR1 and CDR2: MNHEY and SMNVEV (reference sequence). Trimming cost V 6 bases and J 8 bases, with 16 bases left between them. The CDR3 bases are TGTGCCAGCAGGGCTGCCGGGACACTGGAAAAACTGTTTTTT. Translation: CASRAAGTLEKLFF.